One and the same sample provided the 27 T cell receptor beta chains below, sequenced in a study of a mutant IDH1 vaccine in newly diagnosed glioma. Assay: immunoSEQ multiplex PCR; the TCRdb copy retains only in-frame clones and omits some. This sample yields tens of thousands of clones, of which around 86% are seen a single time; 1.5% to 2.5% belongs to the top ten. The sample's time point: week 35, safety follow-up. Vaccination comprised doses that each held 300 ug of mutant IDH1 20-mer peptide, plus topical imiquimod. The antigens for these receptors are not known. The specimen comprised PBMCs, sampled from a glioma patient whose treatment included an IDH1 peptide vaccine. The source of these receptors is a man in his thirties or forties with glioma.

This clone showed up just once. The V gene is TRBV19, the J gene TRBJ1-2; D is perhaps TRBD1 (5 bases). CDR3 length equals 15 residues. Looked up from germline, CDR1 is LNHDA and CDR2 is SQIVND (reference sequence). Deletions cut 6 bases from V and 1 base from J, with 15 bases between. CDR3 sequence reads: CASSQGVKLNYGYTF. The DNA for the CDR3 is TGTGCCAGTAGCCAGGGAGTTAAACTTAACTATGGCTACACCTTC.

This chain connects TRBV11-2 to TRBJ1-2; 9 nucleotides agree with TRBD1. The CDR3 extends over 15 amino acids. Germline V gene sequence: CDR1 SGHAT, CDR2 FQNNGV. After removal of 5 bases from V and 6 bases from J, the junction contained 10 bases not matched to a gene. The CDR3 DNA reads TGTGCCAGCAGCAGTTGGGACAGGGTAGTCAATGGCTACACCTTC. This sequence encodes CASSSWDRVVNGYTF.

The J gene is TRBJ2-1, the V gene TRBV7-3; no clear D gene. The germline V gene encodes CDR1 SGHTA and CDR2 FQGTGA. The V end lost 1 base, the J end lost 4 bases, and 14 bases lay between the germline ends. The CDR3 sequence is 16 residues long. CDR3 region: CASSLKWRPKYNEQFF. The CDR3 DNA is TGTGCCAGCAGCTTAAAATGGAGACCTAAATACAATGAGCAGTTCTTC.

The V gene is TRBV27, the J gene TRBJ2-1; maybe TRBD2 (6 bases). The CDR3 loop spans 15 amino acids. Germline loops: CDR1 MNHEY, CDR2 SMNVEV (reference sequence). V was trimmed by 5 bases and J by 6 bases, leaving 17 bases between them. The CDR3 bases are TGTGCCAGCAGTCCAATTAGCGGTGGCGGCAATGAGCAGTTCTTC. Its translation: CASSPISGGGNEQFF.

V usage is TRBV30 and J usage is TRBJ1-2; unclear D gene. Trimming pared 0 bases from V and 2 bases from J, leaving 7 bases between. The CDR3 has 13 amino acids. Germline CDR1 reads GTSNPN; CDR2 reads SVGIG (reference sequence). CDR3 sequence reads: CAWSVRKNYGYTF. The CDR3 nucleotides are TGTGCCTGGAGTGTTCGGAAAAACTATGGCTACACCTTC. The full variable domain, with the rest looked up from reference TRBV30 and TRBJ1-2, is SQTIHQWPATLVQPVGSPLSLECTVEGTSNPNLYWYRQAAGRGLQLLFYSVGIGQISSEVPQNLSASRPQDRQFILSSKKLLLSDSGFYLCAWSVRKNYGYTFGSGTRLTVV.

This chain joins TRBV11-1 and TRBJ2-1; D possibly corresponds to TRBD2 (6 bases). The CDR3 length is 17 residues. V was shortened by 2 bases and J by 7 bases, with 21 bases between the two germline ends. Germline lookup yields CDR1 SGHAT and CDR2 FQDESV (reference sequence). CDR3 sequence (DNA): TGTGCCAGCAGCTTACGGAGGTCCGACGGGAGAAGAAATGAGCAGTTCTTC. This codes for CASSLRRSDGRRNEQFF.

The CDR3 sequence is CASSFGGLNTGELFF. In DNA form, the CDR3 reads TGTGCCAGCAGCTTCGGGGGGTTGAACACCGGGGAGCTGTTTTTT. The gene calls are TRBV11-3 and TRBJ2-2; 7 bases fit TRBD2. J gave up 1 base and V 3 bases, and 2 bases lay outside the gene matches. This CDR3 comprises 15 residues. Per germline, CDR1 SGHNT and CDR2 YENEEA.

The chain is built from TRBV6-1 and TRBJ2-7, with TRBD1 matching 10 bases. J was trimmed by 5 bases and V by 3 bases; bases with no gene match: 10. Germline CDR1 MNHNS, CDR2 SASEGT. This CDR3 has 16 amino acids. The CDR3 DNA reads TGTGCCAGCAGTGAGACCGGGACAGGGGAGAGCAACGAGCAGTACTTC. Protein sequence: CASSETGTGESNEQYF.

V and J are TRBV27 and TRBJ1-4, with 10 bases lining up with TRBD1. There are 15 residues in the CDR3. Germline V lookup: CDR1 MNHEY, CDR2 SMNVEV (reference sequence). V shed 5 bases and J 7 bases; nucleotides not matched to a gene: 7. CDR3 sequence (DNA): TGTGCCAGCAGTCCTCGACAGGGGGCATTTGAAAAACTGTTTTTT. It specifies CASSPRQGAFEKLFF.

The genes are TRBV21-1 and TRBJ2-5; the table names TRBD1, a call not compared with the DNA. TRBV21-1 is classified as a pseudogene. CDR3 size: 20 residues. The CDR3 DNA is TGTGCCAGCAGCAAACACTGCGCCGGGACAGGGGCCCCGTACCAAGAGACCCAGTACTTC. This gives the protein CASSKHCAGTGAPYQETQYF.

The sample holds one count of this clone. The V call is TRBV11-3, the J call TRBJ2-5; the D gene is possibly TRBD1 (6 bases). Trimming took 5 bases from V and 5 from J, leaving 18 bases between them. The CDR3 loop spans 15 amino acids. Germline loops: CDR1 SGHNT, CDR2 YENEEA. The CDR3 here is CASSMGHTSEETQYF. CDR3 coding DNA: TGTGCCAGCAGCATGGGACACACATCGGAGGAGACCCAGTACTTC. The full variable domain, with the rest looked up from reference TRBV11-3 and TRBJ2-5, is EAGVVQSPRYKIIEKKQPVAFWCNPISGHNTLYWYLQNLGQGPELLIRYENEEAVDDSQLPKDRFSAERLKGVDSTLKIQPAELGDSAVYLCASSMGHTSEETQYFGPGTRLLVL.

This chain connects TRBV20-1 to TRBJ1-2, with D unresolved. V lost 2 bases and J lost 2, with 3 bases in between. This CDR3 has 11 amino acids. Germline CDR1 reads DFQATT; CDR2 reads SNEGSKA (reference sequence). CDR3 in DNA: TGCAGTGCTAGACAGAACTATGGCTACACCTTC. This gives the protein CSARQNYGYTF.

V gene TRBV19 combines with J gene TRBJ1-5; D remains unclear. Germline assignment: CDR1 LNHDA and CDR2 SQIVND (reference sequence). CDR3 length equals 14 residues. Between the trimmed V and J ends, which lost 6 bases and 4 bases, there was a span of 13 bases. CDR3 coding DNA: TGTGCCAGTAGCCCACTAATCAAGAATCAGCCCCAGCATTTT. This encodes CASSPLIKNQPQHF. The complete variable domain, with remaining parts taken from reference TRBV19 and TRBJ1-5, reads DGGITQSPKYLFRKEGQNVTLSCEQNLNHDAMYWYRQDPGQGLRLIYYSQIVNDFQKGDIAEGYSVSREKKESFPLTVTSAQKNPTAFYLCASSPLIKNQPQHFGDGTRLSIL.

This rearrangement joins TRBV28 to TRBJ2-1; D remains unclear. The CDR3 has 13 amino acids. Germline values: CDR1 MDHEN, CDR2 SYDVKM. Trimming cost V 2 bases and J 9 bases, with 11 bases left between them. CDR3 nucleotides: TGTGCCAGCAGTTTAGGGCAAACGGGTGAGCAGTTCTTC. This encodes CASSLGQTGEQFF.

This clone was found once. This sequence joins TRBV23-1 and TRBJ2-7; TRBD2 might be the D (6 bases). TRBV23-1 is reported as an ORF; its role is uncertain. V dropped 6 bases and J dropped 2 bases, with 14 bases sitting between them. CDR3 length: 14 amino acids. The CDR3 DNA is TGCGCCAGCAGACCCTATACGGGGGCCTACGAGCAGTACTTC. Its protein is CASRPYTGAYEQYF.

The CDR3 loop reads CAWSVSHSSYNEQFF. CDR3 sequence (DNA): TGTGCCTGGAGTGTATCGCATAGCTCCTACAATGAGCAGTTCTTC. The V gene is TRBV30, the J gene TRBJ2-1; D is ambiguous. Trimming took 0 bases from V and 0 from J, leaving 9 bases between them. In germline, CDR1 is GTSNPN, CDR2 SVGIG (reference sequence). This CDR3 spans 15 amino acids.

The CDR3 nucleotides read TGTGCCAGCAGCTCCCTCACAGGGGGCGAGCAGTACTTC. This gives the protein CASSSLTGGEQYF. This chain uses TRBV5-4 with TRBJ2-7; 8 bases are a match to TRBD1. Germline CDR1 reads SGHNT; CDR2 reads YYREEE (reference sequence). The CDR3 has 13 amino acids. J gave up 6 bases and V 3 bases, and 5 bases lay outside the gene matches.

This chain links TRBV7-3 with TRBJ2-2, with D uncertain. The CDR3 is 13 amino acids. CDR1 and CDR2 from the germline V gene are SGHTA and FQGTGA. Trimming removed 6 bases at V and 6 bases at J, with 11 bases between. CDR3: CASSRTPAGELFF. The CDR3 bases are TGTGCCAGCAGTCGGACCCCCGCCGGGGAGCTGTTTTTT.

V gene TRBV13 combines with J gene TRBJ2-5; TRBD2 aligns across 7 bases. The J segment lost 4 bases and the V segment lost 2 bases, leaving 13 bases of the junction unmatched. The CDR3 covers 17 residues. The germline V gene has CDR1 PRHDT and CDR2 FYEKMQ (reference sequence). The CDR3 sequence is CASSLPSRLAGIETQYF. DNA of the CDR3: TGTGCCAGCAGCTTACCTTCTCGACTAGCTGGGATAGAGACCCAGTACTTC.

This clone was seen a few times. The CDR3 sequence is CAISPGTSGSYRQFF. In DNA form, the CDR3 reads TGTGCCATCAGCCCCGGGACTAGCGGGAGTTATAGGCAGTTCTTC. The rearrangement joins TRBV10-3 to TRBJ2-1; 14 nucleotides align to TRBD2. Germline lookup yields CDR1 ENHRY and CDR2 SYGVKD. The V gene end was trimmed by 6 bases and the J gene end by 12 bases; junction bases not matched to a gene: 10. This CDR3 has 15 residues.

The gene calls are TRBV19 and TRBJ2-2, with D unclear. The germline gives CDR1 LNHDA, CDR2 SQIVND (reference sequence). The V and J ends lost 3 bases and 5 bases respectively, with 4 bases between them. The CDR3 runs to 12 residues. In DNA, the CDR3 is TGTGCCAGTAGTATTAGGACCGGGGAGCTGTTTTTT. This sequence encodes CASSIRTGELFF.

The genes are TRBV30 and TRBJ1-3, with no clear D. CDR3 length: 16 amino acids. The ends were cut back, 0 bases at V and 0 bases at J, with 12 bases in the middle. The germline V gene encodes CDR1 GTSNPN and CDR2 SVGIG (reference sequence). CDR3 protein: CAWSVQMPSSGNTIYF. The CDR3, as DNA: TGTGCCTGGAGTGTACAGATGCCTAGCTCTGGAAACACCATATATTTT. The full variable domain, rest sourced from reference TRBV30 and TRBJ1-3, is SQTIHQWPATLVQPVGSPLSLECTVEGTSNPNLYWYRQAAGRGLQLLFYSVGIGQISSEVPQNLSASRPQDRQFILSSKKLLLSDSGFYLCAWSVQMPSSGNTIYFGEGSWLTVV.

V gene TRBV5-1 combines with J gene TRBJ2-1; TRBD2 aligns across 10 bases. From germline, CDR1 is SGHRS and CDR2 YFSETQ. J lost 8 bases, V lost 4 bases, and 12 bases had no gene match. The CDR3 runs to 16 residues. In DNA form, the CDR3 reads TGCGCCAGCAGCCCTAAAGCGGGAGGGCTAGGATATGAGCAGTTCTTC. Translating gives CASSPKAGGLGYEQFF.

The genes are TRBV4-1 and TRBJ2-1; no reliable D call. Trimming shortened V by 3 bases and J by 6 bases, and 18 bases separated the two germline ends. The CDR3 is 16 residues long. Germline loops: CDR1 MGHRA, CDR2 YSYEKL. CDR3 coding DNA: TGCGCCAGCAGCCAGGGTCTGGCGGTGGGCCCCAATGAGCAGTTCTTC. It encodes CASSQGLAVGPNEQFF.

The chain has TRBV6-5 and TRBJ1-1; tentative D call: TRBD1 (6 bases). The CDR3 runs to 14 residues. The V and J ends lost 4 bases and 0 bases respectively, with 9 bases between them. The germline V gene encodes CDR1 MNHEY and CDR2 SVGAGI. The CDR3 loop is CASSWTVLNTEAFF. In DNA form, the CDR3 reads TGTGCCAGCAGTTGGACAGTCTTGAACACTGAAGCTTTCTTT.

The J gene is TRBJ2-7, the V gene TRBV5-6, with D possibly matching TRBD2 (5 bases). CDR3 size: 13 residues. Germline assignment: CDR1 SGHDT and CDR2 YYEEEE. V gave up 3 bases and J gave up 5 bases, with 12 bases separating them. CDR3 protein: CASSSGDRDEQYF. The CDR3 DNA is TGTGCCAGCAGCTCCGGGGATAGGGACGAGCAGTACTTC. Full variable domain (remainder filled in from reference TRBV5-6 and TRBJ2-7): DAGVTQSPTHLIKTRGQQVTLRCSPKSGHDTVSWYQQALGQGPQFIFQYYEEEERQRGNFPDRFSGHQFPNYSSELNVNALLLGDSALYLCASSSGDRDEQYFGPGTRLTVT.

The chain recombines TRBV28 with TRBJ2-1, with D possibly TRBD1 on 5 matching bases. Germline values: CDR1 MDHEN, CDR2 SYDVKM. V lost 3 bases and J lost 8, with 14 bases in between. There are 14 residues in the CDR3. The CDR3 DNA is TGTGCCAGCAGTTTTTCAACCAGGGTCGATGAGCAGTTCTTC. Amino acid sequence: CASSFSTRVDEQFF.